The rows below give T cell receptor beta chains drawn from one sample of a study of chemoradiotherapy in HPV16-positive cancers. TCRdb's copy holds only in-frame clones and misses some; the assay was immunoSEQ multiplex PCR. This repertoire shows approximately 58,000 clones, roughly 90% found once; its top ten account for more than 3%. Sample: blood, taken from a patient who underwent chemoradiotherapy. These receptors were taken from a human donor with HPV-associated anogenital cancer. Both conserved end residues are part of each CDR3. The order of the fields is V gene, J gene, CDR3 protein.

TRBV27	TRBJ2-6	CASSFGNSGANVLTF
TRBV30	TRBJ1-4	CAWTYGSTNEKLFF
TRBV27	TRBJ2-2	CASSLSRGYTGELFF
TRBV21-1	TRBJ1-2	CASSKPPQGYYGYTF
TRBV5-1	TRBJ1-3	CASSPRENSGNTIYF
TRBV2	TRBJ1-1	CASSAQGTALRDTEAFF
TRBV14	TRBJ1-1	CASSQDRVARNF
TRBV6-5	TRBJ1-6	CASAGDRRNSPLHF
TRBV25-1	TRBJ1-4	CASSPREILNEKLFF
TRBV6-1	TRBJ2-7	CASSFRGEGSYEQYF
TRBV4-2	TRBJ1-5	CASSQDAGGGGQPQHF
TRBV15	TRBJ2-2	CATSRDGEGTNTGELFF
TRBV7-2	TRBJ2-7	CASIGAGFAYEQYF
TRBV5-4	TRBJ1-1	CASSSRAGQNTEAFF
TRBV5-6	TRBJ2-5	CASSFTGVETQYF
TRBV29-1	TRBJ2-3	CSVPGNSTDTQYF
TRBV5-1	TRBJ2-5	CASSPNAGGEETQYF
TRBV6-5	TRBJ1-1	CASRRQGRVTEAFF
TRBV7-2	TRBJ2-1	CASSLRYNEQFF
TRBV9	TRBJ1-3	CASSVGEGTIYF
TRBV5-6	TRBJ1-5	CASSLVGASNQPQHF
TRBV30	TRBJ2-1	CAWSVRASYNEQFF
TRBV2	TRBJ1-6	CASIGTTNSPLHF
TRBV5-8	TRBJ2-3	CASSPRLTDTQYF
TRBV6-5	TRBJ2-1	CASTRTGYNEQFF
TRBV7-8	TRBJ2-2	CASTSSVPGQKPANTGELFF